One sample yielded the 28 T cell receptor beta chains listed below, sequenced in a study of T-cell memory formation after mild COVID-19. TCRdb analysed the 5' RACE reads with MiXCR anew, one entry per CDR3 protein. The table includes about 340,000 distinct CDR3 sequences, over 20% detected once. Sample: PBMCs or a T cell subset sorted from them (not recorded which). The receptors originated from an adult woman who had mild COVID-19 (a few samples of this study predate the infection). Cell type and time point are not known.

The V call is TRBV19, the J call TRBJ1-1; D ambiguous. Trimming shortened V by 8 bases and J by 6 bases, and 13 bases separated the two germline ends. Germline lookup yields CDR1 LNHDA and CDR2 SQIVND (reference sequence). The length of the CDR3 is 12 residues. In nucleotides, the CDR3 is TGTGCCAGTGCATCGGCAGGCGCTGAAGCTTTCTTT. Protein: CASASAGAEAFF.

This clonotype was counted between two and nine times. The chain couples TRBV4-1 to TRBJ2-1; D gene ambiguous. The CDR3 runs to 20 residues. Trimming removed 0 bases at V and 2 bases at J, with 23 bases between. The germline gives CDR1 MGHRA, CDR2 YSYEKL. Here the CDR3 reads CASSQEAMEFGLGTYNEQFF. CDR3 DNA sequence: TGCGCCAGCAGCCAAGAAGCGATGGAGTTCGGGTTAGGTACCTACAATGAGCAGTTCTTC.

V and J are TRBV4-1 and TRBJ1-5, with D maybe TRBD1 (6 bases). The germline gives CDR1 MGHRA, CDR2 YSYEKL. The V end was cut by 4 bases, the J end by 7 bases, with 11 bases between. This CDR3 region has 13 residues. For the CDR3, the DNA is TGCGCCAGCAGCCGGGCACAGGGCCAGCCCCAGCATTTT. Its translation is CASSRAQGQPQHF.

This sequence joins TRBV9 and TRBJ1-1, with D unclear. This CDR3 has 13 amino acids. Germline lookup yields CDR1 SGDLS and CDR2 YYNGEE. V lost 3 bases and J lost 6, with 12 bases in between. CDR3 coding DNA: TGTGCCAGCAGCGCAACCTCTACCGCTGAAGCTTTCTTT. It yields the protein CASSATSTAEAFF.

The V call is TRBV29-1, the J call TRBJ2-7, with 9 positions matching TRBD2. The CDR3 length is 16 residues. CDR1 is SQVTM, CDR2 ANQGSEA, per germline. Trimming at V came to 0 bases and at J to 0 bases, leaving 6 bases not matched to a gene. The CDR3 loop is CSVEDKLAGLSYEQYF. The CDR3 nucleotides are TGCAGCGTTGAAGATAAACTAGCGGGTCTCTCCTACGAGCAGTACTTC.

The chain couples TRBV30 to TRBJ1-2; no reliable D call. CDR1 is GTSNPN, CDR2 SVGIG, per germline (reference sequence). Trimming removed 3 bases at V and 0 bases at J, with 11 bases between. The CDR3 has 14 amino acids. CDR3 coding DNA: TGTGCCTGGAGCGACGGGATTTCTAACTATGGCTACACCTTC. Translation gives CAWSDGISNYGYTF.

The rearrangement links TRBV5-5 to TRBJ2-7; TRBD2 aligns across 7 bases. The CDR3 is 13 amino acids. Germline CDR1 reads SGHKS; CDR2 reads YYEKEE (reference sequence). Losses at the gene ends were 0 bases for V and 7 bases for J; bases not matched to a gene: 4. The CDR3 here is CASSLGREREQYF. CDR3 DNA: TGTGCCAGCAGCTTGGGGCGGGAGAGGGAGCAGTACTTC.

This clonotype turned up a few times. This chain uses TRBV6-2 or TRBV6-3 with TRBJ1-5, with D possibly matching TRBD1 (6 bases). The CDR3 sequence is 16 residues long. Germline CDR1 MNHEY, CDR2 SVGEGT. The germline V and J ends were trimmed by 2 bases and 3 bases, with 14 bases remaining between them. The CDR3 nucleotides are TGTGCCAGCAGTTACACAGGGCAGGGCTCCAATCAGCCCCAGCATTTT. Its translation is CASSYTGQGSNQPQHF.

The chain has TRBV20-1 and TRBJ2-7; 11 nucleotides agree with TRBD2. Germline V gene lookup returns CDR1 DFQATT and CDR2 SNEGSKA (reference sequence). The length of the CDR3 is 13 residues. J lost 6 bases, V lost 3 bases, and 4 bases had no gene match. The CDR3 nucleotides read TGCAGTGCTAGGGACCTAGCGGGGGGCGAGCAGTACTTC. Its translation: CSARDLAGGEQYF.

This sequence joins TRBV21-1 and TRBJ2-5; the table's D call, TRBD1, was not checked against the DNA. TRBV21-1 constitutes a pseudogene. The CDR3 is 17 amino acids. CDR3 loop: CASSLQGGQGARETQYF. CDR3 DNA: TGTGCCAGCAGCTTACAGGGGGGCCAGGGGGCTCGAGAGACCCAGTACTTC.

The rearrangement joins TRBV4-2 to TRBJ2-3; 11 bases line up with TRBD2. Germline V lookup: CDR1 LGHNA, CDR2 YNFKEQ. V gave up 0 bases and J gave up 2 bases; unmatched junction bases: 7. The CDR3 length is 18 residues. Written as DNA, the CDR3 is TGTGCCAGCAGCCAAGATCCAATAGCGGGAGGGAACACAGATACGCAGTATTTT. As protein: CASSQDPIAGGNTDTQYF.

The chain combines TRBV29-1 with TRBJ1-1; no reliable D call. Trimming took off 5 bases at V and 1 base at J, with 8 bases between the two ends. The CDR3 totals 12 residues. Per germline, CDR1 SQVTM and CDR2 ANQGSEA. Written as DNA, the CDR3 is TGCAGCGTTAATGTTCCGAACACTGAAGCTTTCTTT. Its translation is CSVNVPNTEAFF.

This clonotype came up a few times. The V gene is TRBV7-2, the J gene TRBJ2-7; D gene unclear. Trimming took off 7 bases at V and 1 base at J, with 14 bases between the two ends. The CDR3 runs to 14 residues. Germline CDR1 SGHTA, CDR2 FQGNSA. CDR3 nucleotide sequence: TGTGCCAGCAAGATCGACACCGCGTCCTACGAGCAGTACTTC. It encodes CASKIDTASYEQYF.

The gene calls are TRBV7-9 and TRBJ1-4; 7 bases agree with TRBD1. Germline loops: CDR1 SEHNR, CDR2 FQNEAQ (reference sequence). The trim removed 5 bases at V and 0 bases at J, leaving 3 bases unmatched. The CDR3 is 15 residues long. The DNA of the CDR3 is TGTGCCAGCAGCCCCAGGGGGGCAACTAATGAAAAACTGTTTTTT. It encodes CASSPRGATNEKLFF.

The rearrangement joins TRBV5-1 to TRBJ1-1, with D perhaps matching TRBD1 (6 bases). Germline assignment: CDR1 SGHRS and CDR2 YFSETQ. Trimming took off 3 bases at V and 4 bases at J, with 16 bases between the two ends. The CDR3 consists of 15 residues. CDR3 protein: CASSSGAGVVTEAFF. The CDR3 DNA reads as TGCGCCAGCAGCTCCGGGGCAGGGGTGGTCACTGAAGCTTTCTTT.

V is TRBV9 and J is TRBJ2-1, with a possible D match to TRBD1 (6 bases). CDR3 length: 16 amino acids. Per the germline V gene, CDR1 is SGDLS and CDR2 is YYNGEE. V was cut by 4 bases and J by 1 base, with 15 bases left in between. CDR3 sequence (DNA): TGTGCCAGCAGCCAAACCGGGACAAGGTCCTACAATGAGCAGTTCTTC. This gives the protein CASSQTGTRSYNEQFF.

The J gene is TRBJ2-5, the V gene TRBV11-2; 8 positions agree with TRBD2. J lost 1 base, V lost 5 bases, and 12 bases had no gene match. The V gene's germline CDR1 is SGHAT and CDR2 FQNNGV. The CDR3 has 17 residues. The CDR3 spells CASSIRGGGRPQETQYF. In nucleotides, the CDR3 is TGTGCCAGCAGCATCCGCGGGGGCGGGAGGCCCCAAGAGACCCAGTACTTC. Complete variable domain (other parts from reference TRBV11-2 and TRBJ2-5): EAGVAQSPRYKIIEKRQSVAFWCNPISGHATLYWYQQILGQGPKLLIQFQNNGVVDDSQLPKDRFSAERLKGVDSTLKIQPAKLEDSAVYLCASSIRGGGRPQETQYFGPGTRLLVL.

This clonotype appeared a few times. The CDR3 reads CASRATLGDRNYNEQFF. The CDR3 region has the DNA TGTGCCAGCAGAGCTACCCTAGGGGACAGAAACTACAATGAGCAGTTCTTC. The chain recombines TRBV12-3 or TRBV12-4 with TRBJ2-1; TRBD1 matches at 7 bases. V lost 6 bases to trimming and J lost 3 bases; unmatched junction nucleotides: 14. The CDR3 spans 17 residues.

The V and J genes are TRBV7-8 and TRBJ2-5; weak D call: TRBD2 (6 bases). The germline gives CDR1 SGHVS, CDR2 FQNEAQ. The CDR3 length is 16 residues. V lost 0 bases, J lost 0 bases, and 11 bases lay in between. The CDR3 bases are TGTGCCAGCAGCTTAGCCCTCGGACTAAACCAAGAGACCCAGTACTTC. It specifies CASSLALGLNQETQYF. The full variable domain, completed using reference TRBV7-8 and TRBJ2-5, is GAGVSQSPRYKVAKRGQDVALRCDPISGHVSLFWYQQALGQGPEFLTYFQNEAQLDKSGLPSDRFFAERPEGSVSTLKIQRTQQEDSAVYLCASSLALGLNQETQYFGPGTRLLVL.

This chain uses TRBV7-2 with TRBJ1-5; D is possibly TRBD1 (5 bases). The CDR3 is 16 amino acids. V was pared by 5 bases and J by 4 bases, with 18 bases between. Germline lookup yields CDR1 SGHTA and CDR2 FQGNSA. This CDR3 is CASSPRVGLGNQPQHF. The CDR3 DNA sequence: TGTGCCAGCAGCCCGAGGGTGGGGCTCGGGAATCAGCCCCAGCATTTT.

This clonotype was seen a handful of times. The chain uses TRBV20-1 and TRBJ2-5; the match to TRBD2 covers 10 bases. CDR3 size: 17 residues. The germline gives CDR1 DFQATT, CDR2 SNEGSKA (reference sequence). V lost 6 bases, J lost 1 base, and 14 bases stayed unmatched. Here the CDR3 DNA reads TGCAGTGCAGTTAGTACTAGCGGGAAGGGGGGCCAAGAGACCCAGTACTTC. This codes for CSAVSTSGKGGQETQYF.

Only a few counts were recorded for this clonotype. The chain couples TRBV3-1 to TRBJ2-1, with D unclear. Germline V gene lookup returns CDR1 LGHDT and CDR2 YNNKEL (reference sequence). The CDR3 is 12 residues long. With 1 base removed from V and 9 bases from J, the gap between germline ends came to 7 bases. This CDR3 reads CASSQAGFEQFF. The CDR3 region has the DNA TGTGCCAGCAGCCAAGCAGGCTTTGAGCAGTTCTTC.

The chain links TRBV6-5 to TRBJ1-2, with a tentative D call TRBD1 (6 bases). V shed 6 bases and J shed 9 bases, with 17 bases lying between them. The CDR3 extends over 13 amino acids. Germline CDR1 reads MNHEY; CDR2 reads SVGAGI. The CDR3 sequence: CASSRTGSRSYTF. The CDR3 DNA sequence: TGTGCCAGCAGCCGCACAGGGTCTCGGAGCTACACCTTC.

This clonotype was counted at least ten times. The rearrangement links TRBV10-3 to TRBJ1-2; 11 nucleotides line up with TRBD1. The CDR3 spans 12 residues. Germline V CDR1 and CDR2: ENHRY, SYGVKD. With V trimmed by 7 bases and J by 8 bases, 3 bases remained unmatched. Here the CDR3 DNA reads TGTGCCATCACCGGGACAGGGGGAGGCTACACCTTC. Its protein product is CAITGTGGGYTF.

The V and J genes are TRBV5-1 and TRBJ2-7; 9 bases map to TRBD1. The trim removed 7 bases at V and 2 bases at J, leaving 13 bases unmatched. Germline V lookup: CDR1 SGHRS, CDR2 YFSETQ. This CDR3 is built from 16 residues. CDR3 amino acids: CASCPGTGTGTYEQYF. The CDR3 DNA is TGCGCCAGCTGTCCCGGGACAGGGACTGGGACCTACGAGCAGTACTTC.

This sequence joins TRBV5-1 and TRBJ2-5; TRBD1 might be the D (7 bases). CDR1 is SGHRS, CDR2 YFSETQ, per germline. CDR3 length: 16 amino acids. The ends were cut back, 0 bases at V and 5 bases at J, with 17 bases in the middle. The CDR3 loop reads CASSLVLQGTGETQYF. The CDR3 nucleotides are TGCGCCAGCAGCTTGGTCCTACAGGGGACTGGTGAGACCCAGTACTTC.

V and J are TRBV30 and TRBJ2-1, with D maybe TRBD1 (6 bases). The V end lost 5 bases, the J end lost 3 bases, and 11 bases lay between the germline ends. Germline CDR1 is GTSNPN and CDR2 is SVGIG (reference sequence). The CDR3 spans 13 residues. CDR3 DNA: TGTGCCTGGGAACGGACAGTCTACAATGAGCAGTTCTTC. It yields the protein CAWERTVYNEQFF.

The chain couples TRBV7-9 to TRBJ1-1, with 7 nucleotides matching TRBD1. This CDR3 has 13 amino acids. The ends lost 4 bases at V and 4 bases at J; junction bases unmatched: 3. CDR1 is SEHNR, CDR2 FQNEAQ, per germline (reference sequence). The DNA of the CDR3 is TGTGCCAGCAGCTCACAGGGGCCCACTGAAGCTTTCTTT. As protein: CASSSQGPTEAFF.